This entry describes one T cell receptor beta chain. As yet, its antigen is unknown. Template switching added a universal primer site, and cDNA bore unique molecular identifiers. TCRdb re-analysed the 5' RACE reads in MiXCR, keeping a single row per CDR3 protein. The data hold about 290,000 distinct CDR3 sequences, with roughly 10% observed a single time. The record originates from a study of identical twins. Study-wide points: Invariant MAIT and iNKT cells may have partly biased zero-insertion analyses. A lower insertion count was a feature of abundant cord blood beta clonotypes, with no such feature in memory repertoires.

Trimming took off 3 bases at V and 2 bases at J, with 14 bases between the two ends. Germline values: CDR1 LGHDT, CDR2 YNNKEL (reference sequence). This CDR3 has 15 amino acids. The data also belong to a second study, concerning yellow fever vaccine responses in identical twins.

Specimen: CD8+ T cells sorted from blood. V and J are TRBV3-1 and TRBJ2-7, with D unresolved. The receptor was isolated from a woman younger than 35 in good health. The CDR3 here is CASSQYAGGTYEQYF. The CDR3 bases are TGTGCCAGCAGCCAGTACGCAGGCGGTACCTACGAGCAGTACTTC.